A selection of T cell receptor beta chains follows, all from one sample in a study of cytomegalovirus exposure and HLA in healthy donors. Generated by immunoSEQ multiplex PCR, the TCRdb table keeps only in-frame clones and is missing some. The specimen's table records about 110,000 clones. Material for sequencing was PBMCs. The receptors were gathered from a man aged 45 to 65 in good health and CMV-seronegative. The CDR3 runs from the conserved cysteine through the conserved F or W. Fields, in order: J gene, V gene, D gene, CDR3 protein, CDR3 DNA. D genes are given only for firm matches.

TRBJ2-2 TRBV5-1 TRBD1 CASSLARGLNTGELFF TGCGCCAGCAGCTTGGCCAGGGGGTTGAACACCGGGGAGCTGTTTTTT
TRBJ1-4 TRBV4-3 TRBD1 CASSHGPGGMIVNEKLFF TGCGCCAGCAGCCATGGGCCAGGGGGAATGATCGTCAATGAAAAACTGTTTTTT
TRBJ1-1 TRBV6-5 TRBD1 CASRGDSENTEAFF TGTGCCAGCAGGGGGGACAGTGAGAACACTGAAGCTTTCTTT
TRBJ2-6 TRBV5-8 - CASSRGATSGANVLTF TGTGCCAGCAGCCGCGGGGCCACCTCTGGGGCCAACGTCCTGACTTTC
TRBJ1-1 TRBV6-6 TRBD1 CASSYTGGYTEAFF TGTGCCAGCAGTTACACAGGGGGCTACACTGAAGCTTTCTTT
TRBJ2-7 TRBV4-3 - CASSQDSEAGTYEQYF TGCGCCAGCAGCCAAGATAGCGAAGCGGGCACCTACGAGCAGTACTTC
TRBJ2-5 TRBV5-4 TRBD1 CASSGTGALRTQYF TGTGCCAGCAGCGGGACAGGGGCCCTTCGTACCCAGTACTTC
TRBJ2-7 TRBV7-9 - CASSSSMTGSYEQYF TGTGCCAGCAGCTCTTCGATGACAGGATCCTACGAGCAGTACTTC
TRBJ2-1 TRBV7-2 - CASSLAGVSYNEQFF TGTGCCAGCAGCTTAGCGGGAGTGTCCTACAATGAGCAGTTCTTC
TRBJ1-1 TRBV5-1 - CASTLGSQMNTEAFF TGCGCCAGCACGTTGGGCAGTCAAATGAACACTGAAGCTTTCTTT
TRBJ1-3 TRBV7-2 - CASSLAGGGNSGNTIYF TGTGCCAGCAGCTTAGCGGGGGGAGGAAACTCTGGAAACACCATATATTTT
TRBJ2-1 TRBV18 - CASSPGTGFSYNEQFF TGTGCCAGCTCACCAGGAACGGGTTTCTCCTACAATGAGCAGTTCTTC
TRBJ2-3 TRBV9 TRBD2 CASSAYQAGTSTDTQYF TGTGCCAGCAGCGCCTACCAAGCGGGAACAAGCACAGATACGCAGTATTTT
TRBJ1-3 TRBV5-4 - CASSGGLPGNTIYF TGTGCCAGCAGCGGGGGCCTACCTGGAAACACCATATATTTT
TRBJ1-2 TRBV18 - CASSQEQGQNGYTF TGTGCCAGCTCACAAGAGCAGGGTCAAAATGGCTACACCTTC
TRBJ2-3 TRBV18 - CASSPPAGTSTDTQYF TGTGCCAGCTCACCACCGGCGGGGACTAGCACAGATACGCAGTATTTT
TRBJ2-7 TRBV10-2 TRBD2 CATARLAGAYEQYF TGCGCCACCGCGAGGCTAGCGGGGGCCTACGAGCAGTACTTC
TRBJ2-7 TRBV7-2 - CASSLNRDYEQYF TGTGCCAGCAGCTTAAACCGGGACTACGAGCAGTACTTC
TRBJ1-6 TRBV11-2 - CASSLDAGVRSPLHF TGTGCCAGCAGCTTAGATGCGGGGGTACGGTCACCCCTCCACTTT
TRBJ2-4 TRBV6-1 - CASSGLQGSTKNIQYF TGTGCCAGCAGTGGACTACAGGGTTCAACCAAAAACATTCAGTACTTC
TRBJ2-2 TRBV10-3 TRBD1 CAISEDRDTGELFF TGTGCCATCAGTGAGGACAGGGACACCGGGGAGCTGTTTTTT
TRBJ2-7 TRBV7-9 TRBD1 CASSFLGTGDSHEQYF TGTGCCAGCAGCTTCCTGGGGACAGGGGATTCCCACGAGCAGTACTTC
TRBJ2-1 TRBV9 - CASSVRAEDNEQFF TGTGCCAGCAGCGTGCGCGCGGAGGACAATGAGCAGTTCTTC
TRBJ1-5 TRBV19 - CASSVGPGQGQPQHF TGTGCCAGTAGTGTAGGGCCGGGCCAGGGCCAGCCCCAGCATTTT
TRBJ2-3 TRBV10-3 - CAISGGAMSTDTQYF TGTGCCATTTCTGGGGGGGCGATGTCGACAGATACGCAGTATTTT
TRBJ1-1 TRBV19 TRBD1 CASTPGGIGPEAFF TGTGCCAGTACTCCAGGGGGCATAGGCCCTGAAGCTTTCTTT
TRBJ1-2 TRBV10-2 - CASKARESDGYTF TGCGCCAGCAAAGCCCGGGAGTCGGATGGCTACACCTTC
TRBJ2-3 TRBV18 TRBD2 CASSPRLAGGMDTQYF TGTGCCAGCTCACCCCGTCTAGCGGGGGGTATGGATACGCAGTATTTT
TRBJ2-7 TRBV6-1 TRBD2 CASSEVRTASGAYEQYF TGTGCCAGCAGTGAAGTGAGGACGGCTAGCGGGGCCTACGAGCAGTACTTC
TRBJ2-7 TRBV9 TRBD2 CASSVGAGGPYEQYF TGTGCCAGCAGCGTAGGGGCGGGAGGGCCCTACGAGCAGTACTTC
TRBJ2-4 TRBV18 TRBD1 CASSRDRPYPENIQYF TGTGCCAGCTCACGGGACAGGCCCTATCCCGAAAACATTCAGTACTTC
TRBJ2-7 TRBV5-1 TRBD1 CASSGQGASYEQYF TGCGCCAGCAGTGGACAGGGGGCCTCCTACGAGCAGTACTTC
TRBJ1-2 TRBV6-6 - CASSPSGTAEGYTF TGTGCCAGCAGCCCCTCCGGGACTGCGGAGGGCTACACCTTC
TRBJ2-5 TRBV5-1 - CASSLVSSQETQYF TGCGCCAGCAGCTTGGTTTCCAGTCAAGAGACCCAGTACTTC
TRBJ2-7 TRBV5-6 TRBD1 CASSGQGANYEQYF TGTGCCAGCAGCGGTCAGGGGGCTAACTACGAGCAGTACTTC
TRBJ1-2 TRBV7-9 - CASSLAGGISNYGYTF TGTGCCAGCAGCTTAGCTGGAGGCATTTCCAACTATGGCTACACCTTC
TRBJ2-1 TRBV7-3 - CASSLSPGMGNEQFF TGTGCCAGCAGCCTATCCCCGGGGATGGGGAATGAGCAGTTCTTC
TRBJ2-7 TRBV5-5 TRBD2 CASSLAGGLFGYEQYF TGTGCCAGCAGCTTGGCCGGGGGGTTATTTGGGTACGAGCAGTACTTC
TRBJ2-7 TRBV2 TRBD2 CASRVQLAGDSEQYF TGTGCCAGCAGGGTACAGCTAGCGGGAGATTCCGAGCAGTACTTC
TRBJ2-1 TRBV10-3 - CAISDRRSDEQFF TGTGCCATCAGTGACCGGAGGAGCGATGAGCAGTTCTTC
TRBJ1-2 TRBV5-4 TRBD1 CASSLGDRNYGYTF TGTGCCAGCAGCTTGGGGGACAGAAACTATGGCTACACCTTC
TRBJ1-1 TRBV30 - CAWSVKGWNTEAFF TGTGCCTGGAGTGTAAAGGGGTGGAACACTGAAGCTTTCTTT
TRBJ2-7 TRBV4-1 TRBD2 CASSRGTSGRVDNYEQYF TGCGCCAGCAGTCGTGGGACTAGCGGGAGGGTTGATAACTACGAGCAGTACTTC
TRBJ1-1 TRBV5-6 TRBD1 CASSFTDREYTEAFF TGTGCCAGCAGCTTCACGGACAGGGAGTACACTGAAGCTTTCTTT